These 21 T cell receptor beta chains were sequenced from one sample in a study of OX40 agonist ivuxolimab in advanced cancers. Clones were sequenced by immunoSEQ multiplex PCR, and TCRdb holds only the in-frame ones, with some missing. The sample has around 130,000 clones, 90% to 95% seen once. Sample: CD4+ or CD8+ T cells sorted from blood, taken in a trial of the OX40 agonist ivuxolimab. All receptors derive from an adult with an advanced solid tumor such as melanoma, head and neck, liver or kidney cancer.

This clone was counted between two and nine times. CDR3 nucleotide sequence: TGTGCCAGCTCACCACCGTCTGGGGCAGGGACTAACTATGGCTACACCTTC. Translation: CASSPPSGAGTNYGYTF. The V gene is TRBV18, the J gene TRBJ1-2, with D perhaps TRBD1 (5 bases). In germline, CDR1 is KGHSH, CDR2 LQKENI. Trimming left V 0 bases short and J 0 bases short, with 14 bases between. This CDR3 has 17 amino acids.

The chain is built from TRBV27 and TRBJ1-5, with D maybe TRBD1 (6 bases). Germline-derived CDR1 and CDR2 are MNHEY and SMNVEV (reference sequence). With 6 bases removed from V and 6 bases from J, the gap between germline ends came to 21 bases. The CDR3 runs 16 residues. The CDR3 reads CASSPLGGGGLQPQHF. The CDR3 nucleotides read TGTGCCAGCAGCCCACTGGGGGGCGGTGGACTTCAGCCCCAGCATTTT.

V is TRBV29-1 and J is TRBJ1-4; TRBD1 matches at 9 bases. This CDR3 contains 13 residues. The germline CDR1 and CDR2 sequences are SQVTM and ANQGSEA. V lost 5 bases, J lost 8 bases, and 6 bases stayed unmatched. CDR3 nucleotide sequence: TGCAGCGTTAACAGGGGGCCGAGGGAAAAACTGTTTTTT. It is translated as CSVNRGPREKLFF. Together with reference TRBV29-1 and TRBJ1-4, the CDR3 gives the full variable domain: SAVISQKPSRDICQRGTSLTIQCQVDSQVTMMFWYRQQPGQSLTLIATANQGSEATYESGFVIDKFPISRPNLTFSTLTVSNMSPEDSSIYLCSVNRGPREKLFFGSGTQLSVL.

The chain joins TRBV15 to TRBJ1-3; no firm D call. From germline, CDR1 is LNHNV and CDR2 YYDKDF (reference sequence). V lost 0 bases and J lost 0, with 12 bases in between. The CDR3 sequence is 17 residues long. CDR3 nucleotide sequence: TGTGCCACCAGCAGAGATCGTGGAGTCGGCTCTGGAAACACCATATATTTT. It codes for CATSRDRGVGSGNTIYF.

This clone showed up just a few times. This chain links TRBV6-5 with TRBJ1-5; D is undetermined. The germline CDR1 and CDR2 sequences are MNHEY and SVGAGI. This CDR3 has 13 amino acids. V lost 4 bases and J 6 bases, leaving 10 bases between the germline ends. CDR3 nucleotides: TGTGCCAGCAGTTCCCTAAGGGCTCAGCCCCAGCATTTT. Protein: CASSSLRAQPQHF.

CDR3 residues: CASSTRSNEQFF. The CDR3 region has the DNA TGTGCCAGCAGCACCCGGAGTAATGAGCAGTTCTTC. This chain connects TRBV9 to TRBJ2-1; no definite D call. V was shortened by 4 bases and J by 7 bases, with 9 bases between the two germline ends. Germline loops: CDR1 SGDLS, CDR2 YYNGEE. The CDR3 consists of 12 residues.

The V and J genes are TRBV5-4 and TRBJ2-1; weak D call: TRBD1 (5 bases). Germline V lookup: CDR1 SGHNT, CDR2 YYREEE (reference sequence). Trimming cost V 7 bases and J 0 bases, with 14 bases left between them. This CDR3 has 15 residues. DNA for the CDR3: TGTGCCAGCGTAATTAGGGGCAGCTCCTACAATGAGCAGTTCTTC. The encoded protein is CASVIRGSSYNEQFF.

This chain uses TRBV6-1 with TRBJ1-4; TRBD1 matches at 10 bases. V trimming: 7 bases; J trimming: 7 bases; junction bases outside the gene matches: 6. The V gene's germline CDR1 is MNHNS and CDR2 SASEGT. The length of the CDR3 is 14 residues. CDR3 region: CASMTGGPSEKLFF. DNA of the CDR3: TGTGCCAGCATGACAGGGGGCCCTAGTGAAAAACTGTTTTTT.

The rearrangement links TRBV2 to TRBJ2-7, with D perhaps matching TRBD1 or TRBD2 (6 bases each). Trimming cost V 6 bases and J 12 bases, with 21 bases left between them. Per the germline V gene, CDR1 is SNHLY and CDR2 is FYNNEI. The CDR3 consists of 13 residues. As DNA, the CDR3 is TGTGCCAGCAGCGCCTTGGGGGGCCAAGCGCTGTACTTC. This gives the protein CASSALGGQALYF. The full variable domain, its missing parts supplied by reference TRBV2 and TRBJ2-7, is EPEVTQTPSHQVTQMGQEVILRCVPISNHLYFYWYRQILGQKVEFLVSFYNNEISEKSEIFDDQFSVERPDGSNFTLKIRSTKLEDSAMYFCASSALGGQALYFGPGTRLTVT.

This clone was recorded a few times. The chain has TRBV7-8 and TRBJ2-5, with TRBD2 matching 9 bases. The CDR3 sequence is 15 residues long. The germline V gene has CDR1 SGHVS and CDR2 FQNEAQ. Trimming removed 3 bases from V and 5 bases from J; junction bases left unmatched: 7. The CDR3 spells CASSFPGGGEETQYF. CDR3 in DNA: TGTGCCAGCAGCTTCCCTGGCGGGGGGGAGGAGACCCAGTACTTC.

The chain combines TRBV28 with TRBJ1-5, with D possibly matching TRBD1 (5 bases). Germline V lookup: CDR1 MDHEN, CDR2 SYDVKM. Trimming took off 5 bases at V and 6 bases at J, with 17 bases between the two ends. The CDR3 runs 15 residues. CDR3 sequence reads: CASSGPTAGGQPQHF. The CDR3, as DNA: TGTGCCAGCAGTGGGCCCACTGCGGGGGGTCAGCCCCAGCATTTT.

This clone was seen only once. This chain connects TRBV6-1 to TRBJ2-7; D is possibly TRBD1 or TRBD2 (6 bases each). Germline-derived CDR1 and CDR2 are MNHNS and SASEGT. V was pared by 1 base and J by 2 bases, with 24 bases between. The CDR3 contains 19 residues. Written as DNA, the CDR3 is TGTGCCAGCAGTGAAGGCTGGGTAGGGGGGTCCTACACTACCTACGAGCAGTACTTC. The encoded protein is CASSEGWVGGSYTTYEQYF.

The V and J genes are TRBV7-2 and TRBJ1-6, with 8 positions matching TRBD1. The CDR3 has 16 residues. The germline V gene has CDR1 SGHTA and CDR2 FQGNSA. Trimming took 4 bases from V and 10 from J; bases not matched to a gene: 12. The CDR3 nucleotides read TGTGCCAGCAGCTCCACCCCAGGGGGCGTCGGGTCACCCCTCCACTTT. Translating gives CASSSTPGGVGSPLHF.

As to this clone: Other DNA sequences from this sample encode an identical CDR3 as well. The V call is TRBV18, the J call TRBJ1-3; TRBD1 is a possible D gene (6 bases). V shed 4 bases and J shed 0 bases, with 7 bases lying between them. In germline, CDR1 is KGHSH, CDR2 LQKENI. CDR3 length equals 14 residues. CDR3 loop: CASSQDSSGNTIYF. The CDR3 DNA sequence: TGTGCCAGCTCACAGGACAGCTCTGGAAACACCATATATTTT.

This chain connects TRBV7-8 to TRBJ1-1; D is possibly TRBD1 (5 bases). V was cut by 0 bases and J by 2 bases, with 7 bases left in between. The CDR3 consists of 14 residues. Germline loops: CDR1 SGHVS, CDR2 FQNEAQ. This CDR3 is CASSLAGGNTEAFF. As DNA, the CDR3 is TGTGCCAGCAGCTTAGCGGGGGGAAACACTGAAGCTTTCTTT.

This chain connects TRBV5-1 to TRBJ2-7, with a tentative D call TRBD1 (6 bases). Germline values: CDR1 SGHRS, CDR2 YFSETQ. The CDR3 is 15 residues long. With 0 bases removed from V and 4 bases from J, the gap between germline ends came to 14 bases. The CDR3 DNA reads TGCGCCAGCAGCTTGGTAGCTGGGGGCGCTTACGAGCAGTACTTC. This translates into CASSLVAGGAYEQYF.

V gene TRBV19 combines with J gene TRBJ2-3, with TRBD2 matching 11 bases. The CDR3 is made up of 16 amino acids. Per germline, CDR1 LNHDA and CDR2 SQIVND (reference sequence). V shed 9 bases and J 1 base; nucleotides not matched to a gene: 9. Here the CDR3 DNA reads TGTGCCAGCACTAGCGGGAGCTTCGGTGGCACAGATACGCAGTATTTT. Amino acid sequence: CASTSGSFGGTDTQYF.

This chain uses TRBV6-6 with TRBJ2-5, with D perhaps TRBD1 or TRBD2 (5 bases each). The better agreement between TRBJ2-7 and the DNA end casts doubt on the J call. The CDR3 totals 15 residues. Germline CDR1 and CDR2: MNHNY and SVGAGI (reference sequence). As DNA, the CDR3 is TGTGCCAGCAGTTACTTGGGGACGGATGCCTACGAGCAGTACTTC. Translating it yields CASSYLGTDAYEQYF.

The rearrangement joins TRBV29-1 to TRBJ2-1, with 7 positions matching TRBD1. The CDR3 has 14 residues. Trimming at V came to 7 bases and at J to 5 bases, leaving 11 bases not matched to a gene. The V gene's germline CDR1 is SQVTM and CDR2 ANQGSEA. The chain's CDR3 is CSAGWDSGDNEQFF. The CDR3 DNA is TGCAGCGCGGGATGGGACAGTGGCGACAATGAGCAGTTCTTC.

This chain joins TRBV18 and TRBJ1-2; D is ambiguous. The CDR3 extends over 13 amino acids. Germline V CDR1 and CDR2: KGHSH, LQKENI. V was trimmed by 1 base and J by 4 bases, leaving 7 bases between them. The CDR3 DNA reads as TGTGCCAGCTCACCACAGGAGTTCTATGGCTACACCTTC. Protein sequence: CASSPQEFYGYTF.

The chain uses TRBV5-1 and TRBJ2-7; TRBD1 aligns across 8 bases. This CDR3 region has 14 residues. The V segment lost 4 bases and the J segment 3 bases; nucleotides outside the gene matches: 6. Germline V gives CDR1 SGHRS, CDR2 YFSETQ. CDR3 sequence reads: CASSRKGQDYEQYF. The CDR3 bases are TGCGCCAGCAGCCGCAAGGGACAGGACTACGAGCAGTACTTC.